This T cell receptor (beta chain) was documented in a study of Ad26.COV2.S vaccination and SARS-CoV-2 variants. The study's findings and limits: Non-spike TCR breadth was similar in vaccine and placebo recipients.

Data came from immunoSEQ multiplex PCR; TCRdb stores just in-frame clones and leaves some out. The repertoire holds over 400,000 clones, with about 92% as singletons. Remarks on this clone: Its antigen is unidentified.

Described treatment: about 20 received Ad26.COV2.S at low or high dose, single or two shots; about five received placebo; per-sample allocation not given. Samples were taken on day 63 after the first vaccine or placebo injection. This adult donor, from Boston, was 18-55 years old. The specimen was peripheral blood, collected in a trial of Ad26.COV2.S vaccine versus placebo. This TCR was recovered from a person between 18 and 65 years old who received the Ad26.COV2.S COVID-19 vaccine or a placebo.

The CDR3 is CASSLAQGLAGDNEQFF. CDR3 in DNA: TGTGCCAGCAGCTTAGCCCAGGGACTAGCGGGGGATAATGAGCAGTTCTTC. The chain couples TRBV7-8 to TRBJ2-1, with 14 bases lining up with TRBD2. V lost 0 bases, J lost 7 bases, and 5 bases stayed unmatched. From germline, CDR1 is SGHVS and CDR2 FQNEAQ. The CDR3 is 17 amino acids.